The 18 T cell receptor beta chains given below trace back to one sample, sequenced in a study of chemoradiotherapy in HPV16-positive cancers. Repertoires were generated with immunoSEQ multiplex PCR, while TCRdb's copy carries only in-frame clones and drops some. This sample has about 1,900 clones, with roughly 90% found just once. Sequenced here: tumor tissue, sampled from a patient who underwent chemoradiotherapy. Receptors were obtained from a human donor with HPV-associated anogenital cancer.

This chain uses TRBV4-1 with TRBJ2-1; tentatively, D is TRBD1 (5 bases). CDR3 size: 13 residues. V was clipped by 3 bases and J by 6 bases, with 9 bases between them. Per germline, CDR1 MGHRA and CDR2 YSYEKL. The CDR3: CASSHRDSNEQFF. In DNA, the CDR3 is TGCGCCAGCAGCCACCGAGACAGCAATGAGCAGTTCTTC.

V is TRBV7-9 and J is TRBJ1-2; no reliable D call. The CDR3 is 16 amino acids. Germline V gives CDR1 SEHNR, CDR2 FQNEAQ (reference sequence). V gave up 0 bases and J gave up 8 bases, with 19 bases separating them. The CDR3 loop reads CASSLAREGRVYGYTF. CDR3 sequence (DNA): TGTGCCAGCAGCTTAGCGCGTGAGGGAAGAGTCTACGGCTACACCTTC.

The rearrangement joins TRBV11-2 to TRBJ2-7; D is possibly TRBD2 (5 bases). CDR3 length: 12 residues. The germline CDR1 and CDR2 sequences are SGHAT and FQNNGV. Between the trimmed V and J ends, which lost 5 bases and 5 bases, there was a span of 10 bases. The chain's CDR3 is CASSRAGNEQYF. Here the CDR3 DNA reads TGTGCCAGCAGCCGCGCGGGCAACGAGCAGTACTTC. The full variable domain, in which reference TRBV11-2 and TRBJ2-7 provide the parts outside the CDR3, is EAGVAQSPRYKIIEKRQSVAFWCNPISGHATLYWYQQILGQGPKLLIQFQNNGVVDDSQLPKDRFSAERLKGVDSTLKIQPAKLEDSAVYLCASSRAGNEQYFGPGTRLTVT.

The chain has TRBV5-1 and TRBJ2-7; 7 bases are shared with TRBD1. Germline V gene lookup returns CDR1 SGHRS and CDR2 YFSETQ. J was trimmed by 7 bases and V by 4 bases; bases with no gene match: 14. The CDR3 consists of 15 residues. The CDR3 sequence: CASSLTQGVSGEQYF. The DNA for the CDR3 is TGCGCCAGCAGCCTCACGCAGGGGGTTTCTGGGGAGCAGTACTTC.

The chain employs TRBV6-5 and TRBJ1-4; no reliable D call. This CDR3 comprises 14 residues. Trimming removed 5 bases from V and 2 bases from J, with 9 bases in between. Germline V gives CDR1 MNHEY, CDR2 SVGAGI. Here the CDR3 DNA reads TGTGCCAGCAGTCAGACATCTACTAATGAAAAACTGTTTTTT. Its protein is CASSQTSTNEKLFF.

This clone was counted a single time. This chain links TRBV7-8 with TRBJ2-2; 8 positions match TRBD1. With 5 bases clipped from V and 5 bases from J, the junction kept 10 bases outside the gene matches. CDR1 is SGHVS, CDR2 FQNEAQ, per germline. The CDR3 loop spans 16 amino acids. This CDR3 reads CASSPAWDRWTGELFF. The CDR3 region has the DNA TGTGCCAGCAGCCCCGCCTGGGACAGGTGGACCGGGGAGCTGTTTTTT.

The rearrangement links TRBV15 to TRBJ1-1, with 8 nucleotides matching TRBD1. The CDR3 totals 16 residues. With 9 bases clipped from V and 4 bases from J, the junction kept 16 bases outside the gene matches. The germline V gene has CDR1 LNHNV and CDR2 YYDKDF (reference sequence). The CDR3 nucleotides are TGTGCCACAGGCACCGACAGGGGCGGAAGGGGCACTGAAGCTTTCTTT. Protein: CATGTDRGGRGTEAFF.

This clone came up a few times. The chain combines TRBV13 with TRBJ2-7; D may be TRBD2 (7 bases). The CDR3 contains 14 residues. From germline, CDR1 is PRHDT and CDR2 FYEKMQ (reference sequence). V was pared by 3 bases and J by 7 bases, with 16 bases between. The CDR3 region is CASSLGGPGKEQYF. CDR3 DNA: TGTGCCAGCAGCTTGGGGGGGCCGGGGAAGGAGCAGTACTTC.

The chain joins TRBV6-6 to TRBJ1-1; D is perhaps TRBD1 (5 bases). Trimming removed 0 bases at V and 7 bases at J, with 15 bases between. The CDR3 covers 15 residues. Germline CDR1 MNHNY, CDR2 SVGAGI (reference sequence). The CDR3 DNA follows: TGTGCCAGCAGTTACTCGAGGGGAACCGCAAATGAAGCTTTCTTT. Protein sequence: CASSYSRGTANEAFF.

The V and J genes are TRBV19 and TRBJ2-7; D could derive from TRBD1 or TRBD2 (7 bases each). V lost 8 bases and J lost 5, with 19 bases in between. The germline V gene encodes CDR1 LNHDA and CDR2 SQIVND (reference sequence). This CDR3 is built from 14 residues. The CDR3 nucleotides are TGTGCCAGTTCCAGGGGGGGGAGATGGCACGAGCAGTACGTC. It yields the protein CASSRGGRWHEQYV.

V gene TRBV6-1 combines with J gene TRBJ1-1, with a weak D call TRBD1 (5 bases). The length of the CDR3 is 15 residues. Trimming cost V 4 bases and J 4 bases, with 16 bases left between them. Germline-derived CDR1 and CDR2 are MNHNS and SASEGT. CDR3 DNA sequence: TGTGCCAGCAGTGGTACCCAGGGATCATTCACTGAAGCTTTCTTT. This encodes CASSGTQGSFTEAFF.

The CDR3 spells CASSTAPSGTYNEQFF. DNA of the CDR3: TGCGCCAGCAGTACGGCCCCTAGCGGGACCTACAATGAGCAGTTCTTC. The rearrangement joins TRBV5-1 to TRBJ2-1; 9 nucleotides agree with TRBD2. Losses at the gene ends were 5 bases for V and 2 bases for J; bases not matched to a gene: 8. Germline V gives CDR1 SGHRS, CDR2 YFSETQ. The CDR3 is made up of 16 amino acids.

This chain joins TRBV6-1 and TRBJ1-4; 8 bases map to TRBD1. V lost 3 bases, J lost 0 bases, and 6 bases stayed unmatched. This CDR3 has 17 residues. CDR1 and CDR2 (germline): MNHNS, SASEGT. This CDR3 reads CASSDPGQGATNEKLFF. In nucleotides, the CDR3 is TGTGCCAGCAGTGACCCCGGACAGGGTGCAACTAATGAAAAACTGTTTTTT.

The chain is built from TRBV5-6 and TRBJ2-1; D not resolved. V was clipped by 0 bases and J by 0 bases, with 7 bases between them. The CDR3 contains 15 residues. Per germline, CDR1 SGHDT and CDR2 YYEEEE. Here the CDR3 reads CASSLALSSYNEQFF. The DNA of the CDR3 is TGTGCCAGCAGCTTGGCCTTAAGCTCCTACAATGAGCAGTTCTTC.

V is TRBV7-2 and J is TRBJ2-2; D tentatively reads TRBD1 or TRBD2 (7 bases each). The CDR3 runs 17 residues. Per germline, CDR1 SGHTA and CDR2 FQGNSA. Between the trimmed V and J ends, which lost 3 bases and 6 bases, there was a span of 20 bases. The CDR3 loop is CASSLASGTVGAGELFF. CDR3 bases: TGTGCCAGCAGCTTGGCGAGCGGGACAGTAGGAGCCGGGGAGCTGTTTTTT. Supplemented by reference TRBV7-2 and TRBJ2-2, the full variable domain reads GAGVSQSPSNKVTEKGKDVELRCDPISGHTALYWYRQSLGQGLEFLIYFQGNSAPDKSGLPSDRFSAERTGGSVSTLTIQRTQQEDSAVYLCASSLASGTVGAGELFFGEGSRLTVL.

DNA for the CDR3: TGCGCCAGCAGCTTGTCCGGCGCTAACTATGGCTACACCTTC. Its translation is CASSLSGANYGYTF. The rearrangement links TRBV5-1 to TRBJ1-2; D remains ambiguous. This CDR3 has 14 amino acids. V dropped 1 base and J dropped 0 bases, with 7 bases sitting between them. Germline V gene lookup returns CDR1 SGHRS and CDR2 YFSETQ.

The count of this clone is one. The chain employs TRBV4-3 and TRBJ2-1; TRBD2 aligns across 11 bases. The CDR3 is 15 amino acids. Unmatched junction bases numbered 7, after V lost 4 bases and J lost 8 bases. CDR1 and CDR2 from the germline V gene are LGHNA and YSLEER. The CDR3 protein is CASSLGSGRGDEQFF. DNA of the CDR3: TGCGCCAGCAGCCTCGGTAGCGGGAGGGGAGATGAGCAGTTCTTC.

The chain is built from TRBV5-1 and TRBJ1-1, with 8 bases that match TRBD1. Per the germline V gene, CDR1 is SGHRS and CDR2 is YFSETQ. J was trimmed by 8 bases and V by 0 bases; bases with no gene match: 3. The CDR3 spans 13 residues. The CDR3 bases are TGCGCCAGCAGCTTGGGACAGGGGTGGGAAGCTTTCTTT. Protein sequence: CASSLGQGWEAFF.